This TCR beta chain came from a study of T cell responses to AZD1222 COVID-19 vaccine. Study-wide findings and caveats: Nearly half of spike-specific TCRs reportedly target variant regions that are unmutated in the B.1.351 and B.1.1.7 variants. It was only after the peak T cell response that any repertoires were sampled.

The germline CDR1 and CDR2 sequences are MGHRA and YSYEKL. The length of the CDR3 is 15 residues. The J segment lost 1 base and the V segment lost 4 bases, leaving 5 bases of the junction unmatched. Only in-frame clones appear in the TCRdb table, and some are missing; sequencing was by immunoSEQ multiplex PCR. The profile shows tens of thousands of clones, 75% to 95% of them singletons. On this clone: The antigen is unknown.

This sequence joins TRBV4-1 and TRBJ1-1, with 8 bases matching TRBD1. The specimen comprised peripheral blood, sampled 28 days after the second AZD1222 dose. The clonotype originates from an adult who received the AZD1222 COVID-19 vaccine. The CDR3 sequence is CASSLGQGGNTEAFF. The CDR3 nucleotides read TGCGCCAGCAGCCTCGGACAGGGCGGGAACACTGAAGCTTTCTTT.